Sequencing of this TCR beta chain was carried out in a study of control samples from healthy donors and cancer patients. This CDR3 region has 13 residues. The repertoire was sequenced with immunoSEQ multiplex PCR; TCRdb's copy has only in-frame clones and lacks some. The repertoire holds 70,000 to 95,000 clones, 93% seen once, with roughly 1.3% in the top ten. The material sequenced was PBMCs. The clonotype originates from a woman in her 40s with lung cancer. The V call is TRBV7-5, the J call TRBJ2-7. TRBV7-5 is annotated as a pseudogene. The CDR3 bases are TGTGCCAGCGGTAGGAGTTATAGGGACGAGCAGTACTTC. Its translation is CASGRSYRDEQYF.